This entry lists 25 T cell receptor beta chains sequenced from one sample in a study of cytomegalovirus exposure and HLA in healthy donors. 60 Vbeta and 13 Jbeta primers were used in PCR. Clones were read by immunoSEQ multiplex PCR, and TCRdb kept only the in-frame ones, dropping some. Altogether about 200,000 clones are present, almost 70% being singletons, with the ten largest covering around 2.6%. Sequenced material: PBMCs. Receptors were obtained from a man aged 35-49 years in good health and CMV-seropositive.

The J gene is TRBJ2-7, the V gene TRBV5-1, with 10 bases aligning to TRBD1. V gave up 2 bases and J gave up 2 bases; unmatched junction bases: 1. The CDR3 has 14 amino acids. Germline loops: CDR1 SGHRS, CDR2 YFSETQ. The CDR3 DNA follows: TGCGCCAGCAGCTTCGGGACAGGGGCCTACGAGCAGTACTTC. Amino acid sequence: CASSFGTGAYEQYF.

The chain has TRBV27 and TRBJ2-2, with a possible D match to TRBD2 (5 bases). Trimming left V 3 bases short and J 1 base short, with 9 bases between. This CDR3 is built from 15 residues. CDR1 and CDR2 (germline): MNHEY, SMNVEV (reference sequence). The CDR3 sequence is CASSFSEGNTGELFF. The CDR3 nucleotides are TGTGCCAGCAGTTTCTCCGAGGGGAACACCGGGGAGCTGTTTTTT.

The rearrangement joins TRBV19 to TRBJ2-2, with D possibly being TRBD2 (6 bases). Germline loops: CDR1 LNHDA, CDR2 SQIVND (reference sequence). The germline V and J ends were trimmed by 7 bases and 8 bases, with 14 bases remaining between them. The CDR3 runs to 13 residues. CDR3 protein: CASKAGLSGELFF. The CDR3, as DNA: TGTGCCAGTAAAGCCGGACTATCGGGGGAGCTGTTTTTT. The full variable domain, rest sourced from reference TRBV19 and TRBJ2-2, is DGGITQSPKYLFRKEGQNVTLSCEQNLNHDAMYWYRQDPGQGLRLIYYSQIVNDFQKGDIAEGYSVSREKKESFPLTVTSAQKNPTAFYLCASKAGLSGELFFGEGSRLTVL.

As regards this clone: The CDR3 does not end in the conserved phenylalanine or tryptophan, so this is likely a read error. This rearrangement joins TRBV4-1 to TRBJ2-7, with 10 bases aligning to TRBD1. This CDR3 has 14 residues. The germline gives CDR1 MGHRA, CDR2 YSYEKL. CDR3 sequence: CASRGDRGSHEQYL. DNA for the CDR3: TGCGCCAGCCGGGGGGACAGGGGCTCCCACGAGCAGTACCTC.

V gene TRBV5-1 combines with J gene TRBJ1-1; D gene unclear. Per germline, CDR1 SGHRS and CDR2 YFSETQ. This CDR3 has 13 residues. V lost 6 bases, J lost 1 base, and 10 bases lay in between. CDR3 DNA: TGCGCCAGCACCTTACACCCGAACACTGAAGCTTTCTTT. Translation gives CASTLHPNTEAFF.

This sequence joins TRBV5-1 and TRBJ2-3; 8 bases line up with TRBD2. The CDR3 is 14 residues long. CDR1 is SGHRS, CDR2 YFSETQ, per germline. V dropped 6 bases and J dropped 4; count of bases not matched to a gene: 7. The CDR3 protein is CASTSGGSSDTQYF. CDR3 in DNA: TGCGCCAGCACCTCGGGGGGGAGCTCAGATACGCAGTATTTT. The complete variable domain, with remaining parts taken from reference TRBV5-1 and TRBJ2-3, reads KAGVTQTPRYLIKTRGQQVTLSCSPISGHRSVSWYQQTPGQGLQFLFEYFSETQRNKGNFPGRFSGRQFSNSRSEMNVSTLELGDSALYLCASTSGGSSDTQYFGPGTRLTVL.

The chain has TRBV7-9 and TRBJ1-6, with D perhaps TRBD1 (6 bases). The germline CDR1 and CDR2 sequences are SEHNR and FQNEAQ (reference sequence). V dropped 6 bases and J dropped 5 bases, with 11 bases sitting between them. The CDR3 covers 14 residues. This CDR3 is CASRPGQNNSPLHF. CDR3 DNA: TGTGCCAGCAGACCTGGACAGAATAATTCACCCCTCCACTTT.

CDR3 DNA sequence: TGTGCCAGCAGCTGGGGGCTGGGCACCGGGGAGCTGTTTTTT. Translation: CASSWGLGTGELFF. The chain employs TRBV7-3 and TRBJ2-2; a possible D gene is TRBD1 (6 bases). The V end was cut by 4 bases, the J end by 4 bases, with 10 bases between. Germline CDR1 SGHTA, CDR2 FQGTGA. CDR3 size: 14 residues.

CDR3: CASSYSDTSSYEQYF. CDR3 coding DNA: TGTGCCAGCAGTTACTCAGACACCTCGTCCTACGAGCAGTACTTC. V gene TRBV6-5 combines with J gene TRBJ2-7; D remains ambiguous. Germline V gives CDR1 MNHEY, CDR2 SVGAGI. Trimming removed 0 bases at V and 1 base at J, with 10 bases between. This CDR3 contains 15 residues.

Written as DNA, the CDR3 is TGTGCCAGCATGAATCGGGAAGAGACCCAGTACTTC. This gives the protein CASMNREETQYF. The rearrangement uses TRBV6-5 and TRBJ2-5; D is unclear. Trimming removed 7 bases at V and 3 bases at J, with 9 bases between. The CDR3 is 12 residues long. Germline values: CDR1 MNHEY, CDR2 SVGAGI.

DNA of the CDR3: TGTGCCAGCAGTGGACAGCTCACAGATACGCAGTATTTT. Protein sequence: CASSGQLTDTQYF. This sequence joins TRBV2 and TRBJ2-3; TRBD1 is a possible D gene (5 bases). The germline CDR1 and CDR2 sequences are SNHLY and FYNNEI. The CDR3 spans 13 residues. Trimming shortened V by 4 bases and J by 2 bases, and 7 bases separated the two germline ends.

The rearrangement uses TRBV7-9 and TRBJ1-1; 8 bases are shared with TRBD1. The germline V gene has CDR1 SEHNR and CDR2 FQNEAQ (reference sequence). This CDR3 is 16 amino acids long. Unmatched junction bases numbered 7, after V lost 0 bases and J lost 4 bases. The CDR3 protein is CASSLAGQGAGTEAFF. The CDR3, as DNA: TGTGCCAGCAGCTTAGCGGGCCAGGGGGCCGGCACTGAAGCTTTCTTT.

This clone showed up just once. The CDR3 nucleotides are TGTGCCAGCAGTTCAGCCGGGACGGGACTCTACGAGCAGTACTTC. Its translation is CASSSAGTGLYEQYF. This rearrangement joins TRBV5-5 to TRBJ2-7; a possible D gene is TRBD2 (6 bases). Germline V gene lookup returns CDR1 SGHKS and CDR2 YYEKEE (reference sequence). Trimming shortened V by 5 bases and J by 3 bases, and 18 bases separated the two germline ends. CDR3 size: 15 residues.

The chain recombines TRBV7-2 with TRBJ1-2; TRBD1 might be the D (6 bases). The ends were cut back, 5 bases at V and 7 bases at J, with 17 bases in the middle. The CDR3 loop spans 14 amino acids. The germline CDR1 and CDR2 sequences are SGHTA and FQGNSA. Written as DNA, the CDR3 is TGTGCCAGCAGCCCACAGGGCGCTTTGGGTGGCTACACCTTC. Protein product: CASSPQGALGGYTF. The full variable domain, rest sourced from reference TRBV7-2 and TRBJ1-2, is GAGVSQSPSNKVTEKGKDVELRCDPISGHTALYWYRQSLGQGLEFLIYFQGNSAPDKSGLPSDRFSAERTGGSVSTLTIQRTQQEDSAVYLCASSPQGALGGYTFGSGTRLTVV.

The rearrangement links TRBV15 to TRBJ1-3; D call uncertain. CDR1 and CDR2 from the germline V gene are LNHNV and YYDKDF (reference sequence). CDR3 length: 13 amino acids. V was trimmed by 9 bases and J by 4 bases, leaving 13 bases between them. CDR3 coding DNA: TGTGCCACGAATCGAGGTTCCGGAAACACCATATATTTT. As protein: CATNRGSGNTIYF.

The J gene is TRBJ1-1, the V gene TRBV18; a possible D gene is TRBD1 (6 bases). Per germline, CDR1 KGHSH and CDR2 LQKENI. Trimming removed 3 bases from V and 0 bases from J, with 14 bases in between. This CDR3 contains 16 residues. The CDR3 loop reads CASSPSQTGLNTEAFF. CDR3 DNA sequence: TGTGCCAGCTCACCCAGCCAGACAGGATTGAACACTGAAGCTTTCTTT. The variable domain in full, with the rest retrieved from reference TRBV18 and TRBJ1-1, is NAGVMQNPRHLVRRRGQEARLRCSPMKGHSHVYWYRQLPEEGLKFMVYLQKENIIDESGMPKERFSAEFPKEGPSILRIQQVVRGDSAAYFCASSPSQTGLNTEAFFGQGTRLTVV.

This chain connects TRBV7-9 to TRBJ2-7; the D gene is possibly TRBD2 (5 bases). V lost 11 bases, J lost 0 bases, and 14 bases lay in between. The CDR3 runs 13 residues. Looked up from germline, CDR1 is SEHNR and CDR2 is FQNEAQ (reference sequence). CDR3 protein: CASGVLSSYEQYF. CDR3 DNA sequence: TGTGCCTCCGGGGTCTTAAGCTCCTACGAGCAGTACTTC.

This clone was detected only a few times. The rearrangement links TRBV25-1 to TRBJ1-2, with D possibly being TRBD1 (5 bases). V lost 1 base to trimming and J lost 8 bases, with 11 bases between them. Germline V lookup: CDR1 MGHDK, CDR2 SYGVNS. This CDR3 is built from 13 residues. The CDR3 DNA sequence: TGTGCCAGCAGTGAATGGGGGGAGGGGGGCTACACCTTC. The encoded protein is CASSEWGEGGYTF.

V and J are TRBV6-5 and TRBJ2-2; D gene uncertain. The ends were cut back, 0 bases at V and 7 bases at J, with 15 bases in the middle. The CDR3 totals 16 residues. Germline V gene data show CDR1 as MNHEY and CDR2 as SVGAGI. The CDR3 nucleotides read TGTGCCAGCAGTTACTCCCGAACGACACCGATCGGGGAGCTGTTTTTT. Protein: CASSYSRTTPIGELFF.

The chain uses TRBV2 and TRBJ1-2; D possibly corresponds to TRBD1 (5 bases). V was pared by 5 bases and J by 4 bases, with 17 bases between. The CDR3 length is 15 residues. Germline CDR1 reads SNHLY; CDR2 reads FYNNEI. CDR3 in DNA: TGTGCCAGCAGTATCCAGGGTCGGTTGGGCTATGGCTACACCTTC. Translating gives CASSIQGRLGYGYTF.

The chain combines TRBV6-5 with TRBJ2-7; TRBD2 matches 8 bases. CDR1 MNHEY and CDR2 SVGAGI come from the germline V gene. Trimming removed 6 bases from V and 3 bases from J; junction bases left unmatched: 10. The length of the CDR3 is 15 residues. CDR3 in amino acids: CASSSQSGSYYEQYF. The CDR3, as DNA: TGTGCCAGCAGCTCCCAGAGCGGGAGCTACTACGAGCAGTACTTC.

The chain employs TRBV6-1 and TRBJ2-1; 9 positions agree with TRBD1. V was pared by 2 bases and J by 7 bases, with 12 bases of the junction left unmatched. CDR1 MNHNS and CDR2 SASEGT come from the germline V gene. CDR3 length: 17 residues. The CDR3 protein is CASSEKPTGGTSNEQFF. The DNA for the CDR3 is TGTGCCAGCAGTGAAAAGCCTACAGGGGGCACGTCGAATGAGCAGTTCTTC.

The V and J genes are TRBV4-1 and TRBJ1-4; TRBD1 matches at 7 bases. Germline V gene sequence: CDR1 MGHRA, CDR2 YSYEKL. Trimming took 3 bases from V and 7 from J; bases not matched to a gene: 8. The CDR3 length is 15 residues. CDR3 in amino acids: CASSHVDRVAEKLFF. The CDR3 DNA is TGCGCCAGCAGCCATGTTGACAGGGTAGCTGAAAAACTGTTTTTT.

This rearrangement joins TRBV9 to TRBJ1-3; D may be TRBD1 (5 bases). There are 19 residues in the CDR3. Germline V CDR1 and CDR2: SGDLS, YYNGEE. With 3 bases removed from V and 0 bases from J, the gap between germline ends came to 22 bases. The CDR3: CASSAVASGGYRSGNTIYF. In DNA, the CDR3 is TGTGCCAGCAGCGCCGTTGCGTCGGGGGGTTACCGCTCTGGAAACACCATATATTTT.

The V gene is TRBV19, the J gene TRBJ1-2, with 10 bases identical to TRBD1. From germline, CDR1 is LNHDA and CDR2 SQIVND (reference sequence). This CDR3 region has 17 residues. Trimming removed 5 bases from V and 2 bases from J; junction bases left unmatched: 11. In DNA form, the CDR3 reads TGTGCCAGTAGTCTTCAATCCGGGGGACAGGGGAACTATGGCTACACCTTC. Translation: CASSLQSGGQGNYGYTF.